This T cell receptor (beta chain) was found in a study of T-cell memory formation after mild COVID-19. General study results and limits: Some SARS-CoV-2-responding clones were already detected in memory before infection. Contracting clones from day 15 to 85 had balanced CD4/CD8; later expanders favoured CD4+.

This clonotype showed up just a few times. Its cognate antigen is unknown. MiXCR, applied by TCRdb to the 5' RACE reads, yields one record per CDR3 protein. The sample records fewer than 200,000 distinct CDR3 sequences, 10% to 15% being singletons. Germline V gene lookup returns CDR1 LNHDA and CDR2 SQIVND (reference sequence). The CDR3 is 15 amino acids. After removal of 1 base from V and 4 bases from J, the junction contained 6 bases not matched to a gene. The chain combines TRBV19 with TRBJ2-7, with 8 bases aligning to TRBD2. The clonotype originates from a man younger than 30 who had mild COVID-19 (a few samples of this study predate the infection). Cell type and time point are not known. Source material: PBMCs or a T cell subset sorted from them (not recorded which). The CDR3: CASSIGPAGAYEQYF. CDR3 sequence (DNA): TGTGCCAGTAGTATAGGCCCAGCGGGGGCGTACGAGCAGTACTTC.